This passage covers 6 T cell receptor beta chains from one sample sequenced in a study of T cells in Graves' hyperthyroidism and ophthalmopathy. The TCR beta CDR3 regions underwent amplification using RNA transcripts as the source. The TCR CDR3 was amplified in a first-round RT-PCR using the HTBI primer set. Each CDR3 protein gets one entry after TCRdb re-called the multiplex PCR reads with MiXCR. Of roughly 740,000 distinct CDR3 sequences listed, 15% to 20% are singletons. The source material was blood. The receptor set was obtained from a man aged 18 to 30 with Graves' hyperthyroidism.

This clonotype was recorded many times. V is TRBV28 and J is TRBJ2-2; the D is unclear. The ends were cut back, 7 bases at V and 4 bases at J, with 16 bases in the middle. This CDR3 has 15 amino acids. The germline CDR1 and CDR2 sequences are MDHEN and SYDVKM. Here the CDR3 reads CASTRTAPGTGELFF. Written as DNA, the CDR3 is TGTGCCAGCACCAGAACAGCCCCTGGCACCGGGGAGCTGTTTTTT.

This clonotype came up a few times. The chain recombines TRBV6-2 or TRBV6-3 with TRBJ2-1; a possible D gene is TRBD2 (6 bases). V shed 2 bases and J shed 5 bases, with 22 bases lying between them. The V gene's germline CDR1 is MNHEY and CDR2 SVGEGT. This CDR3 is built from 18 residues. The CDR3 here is CASSYRWSSARGNNEQFF. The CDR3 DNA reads TGTGCCAGCAGTTACCGGTGGTCTAGCGCTAGAGGAAACAATGAGCAGTTCTTC.

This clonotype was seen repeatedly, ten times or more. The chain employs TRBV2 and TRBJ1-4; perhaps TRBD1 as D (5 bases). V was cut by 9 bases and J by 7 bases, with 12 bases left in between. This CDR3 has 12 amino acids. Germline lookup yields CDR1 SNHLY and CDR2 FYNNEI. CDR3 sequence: CASLGGTEKLFF. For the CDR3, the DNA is TGTGCCAGTCTCGGGGGAACTGAAAAACTGTTTTTT.

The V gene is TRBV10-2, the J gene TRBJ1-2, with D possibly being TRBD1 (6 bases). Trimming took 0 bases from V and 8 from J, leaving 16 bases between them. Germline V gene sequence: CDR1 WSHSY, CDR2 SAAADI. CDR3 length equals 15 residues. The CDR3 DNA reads TGCGCCAGCAGTGAGTCGACGACCAGGGGACCCGGCTACACCTTC. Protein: CASSESTTRGPGYTF.

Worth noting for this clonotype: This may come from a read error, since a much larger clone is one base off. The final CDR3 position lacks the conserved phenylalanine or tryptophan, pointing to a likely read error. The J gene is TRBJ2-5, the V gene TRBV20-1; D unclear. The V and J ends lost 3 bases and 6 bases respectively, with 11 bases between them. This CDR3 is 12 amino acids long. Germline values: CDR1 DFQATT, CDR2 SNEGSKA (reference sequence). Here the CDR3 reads CSASSSGKTQYL. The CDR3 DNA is TGCAGTGCTAGCTCATCTGGGAAGACCCAGTACCTC.

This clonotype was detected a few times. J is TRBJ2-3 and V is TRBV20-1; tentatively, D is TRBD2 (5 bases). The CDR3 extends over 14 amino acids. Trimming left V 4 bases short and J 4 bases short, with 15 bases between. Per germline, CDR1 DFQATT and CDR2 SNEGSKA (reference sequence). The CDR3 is CSATPDYIPDTQYF. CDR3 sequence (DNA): TGCAGTGCTACGCCTGACTATATTCCAGATACGCAGTATTTT.